Detailed here is one TCR beta chain. The antigen remains undetermined. Trimming removed 0 bases from V and 4 bases from J, with 22 bases in between. Germline CDR1 and CDR2: MNHEY and SMNVEV (reference sequence). CDR3 length equals 19 residues. These data belong to a study of long-term antiretroviral therapy in people with HIV. Study-level findings and limits: Repertoires from HIV showed CDR3 length ranges narrower than those of controls. Drawn between about 2004 and 2017, the blood was possibly obtained under older ART regimens.

Version v3.0 of the immunoSEQ assay was performed at survey level. The data were produced by immunoSEQ multiplex PCR, yet TCRdb's version contains in-frame clones alone and is incomplete. Of around 26,000 clones listed, 82% were seen once; the top ten hold about 5.1%. The TCR was taken from a woman aged 25 to 39 with HIV. Sequencing was performed on unsorted PBMCs, taken 1.1 years before starting antiretroviral therapy. V usage is TRBV27 and J usage is TRBJ2-4; D is possibly TRBD2 (7 bases). DNA of the CDR3: TGTGCCAGCAGTTTATCGGGGGGGGGCCCTCGTTGGGGTAAAAACATTCAGTACTTC. Protein: CASSLSGGGPRWGKNIQYF.